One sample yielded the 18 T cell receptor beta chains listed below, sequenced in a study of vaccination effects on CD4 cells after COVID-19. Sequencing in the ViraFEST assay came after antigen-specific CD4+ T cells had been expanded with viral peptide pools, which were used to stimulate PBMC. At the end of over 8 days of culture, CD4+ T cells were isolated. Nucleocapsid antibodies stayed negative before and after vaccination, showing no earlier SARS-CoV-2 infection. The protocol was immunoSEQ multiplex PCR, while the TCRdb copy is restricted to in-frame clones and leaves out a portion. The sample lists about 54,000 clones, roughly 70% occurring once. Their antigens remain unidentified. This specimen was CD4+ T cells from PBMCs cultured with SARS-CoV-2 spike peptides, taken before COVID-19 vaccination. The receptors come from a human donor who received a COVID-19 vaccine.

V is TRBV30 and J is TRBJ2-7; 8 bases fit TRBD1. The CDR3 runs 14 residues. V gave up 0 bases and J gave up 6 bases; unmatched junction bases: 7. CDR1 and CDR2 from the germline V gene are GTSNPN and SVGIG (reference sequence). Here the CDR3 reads CAWSVMGQAAEQYF. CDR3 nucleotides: TGTGCCTGGAGTGTAATGGGACAGGCGGCCGAGCAGTACTTC.

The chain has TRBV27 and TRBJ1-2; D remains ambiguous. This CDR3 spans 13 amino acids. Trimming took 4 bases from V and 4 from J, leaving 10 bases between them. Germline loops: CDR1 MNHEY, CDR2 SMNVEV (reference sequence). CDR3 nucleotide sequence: TGTGCCAGCAGTTCGAAGCTCTCCTATGGCTACACCTTC. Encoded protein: CASSSKLSYGYTF.

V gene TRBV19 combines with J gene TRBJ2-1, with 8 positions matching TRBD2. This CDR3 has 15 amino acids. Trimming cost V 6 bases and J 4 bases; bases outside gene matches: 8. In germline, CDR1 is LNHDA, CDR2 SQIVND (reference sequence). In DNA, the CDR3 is TGTGCCAGTAGGGTACGAGCGGGGGAGTACAATGAGCAGTTCTTC. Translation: CASRVRAGEYNEQFF.

The DNA of the CDR3 is TGTGCCAGCAGCCAAGCACTAGCGGGTCCCTACGAGCAGTACTTC. Protein sequence: CASSQALAGPYEQYF. The chain recombines TRBV3-1 (or the pseudogene TRBV3-2) with TRBJ2-7; TRBD2 aligns across 9 bases. The germline CDR1 and CDR2 sequences are LGHDT and YNNKEL (reference sequence). V lost 1 base, J lost 2 bases, and 3 bases stayed unmatched. The length of the CDR3 is 15 residues.

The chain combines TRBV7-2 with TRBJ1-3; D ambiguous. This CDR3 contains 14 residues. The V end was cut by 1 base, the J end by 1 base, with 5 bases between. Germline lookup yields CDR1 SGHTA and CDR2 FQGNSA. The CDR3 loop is CASSLGVSGNTIYF. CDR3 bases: TGTGCCAGCAGCTTAGGGGTTTCTGGAAACACCATATATTTT.

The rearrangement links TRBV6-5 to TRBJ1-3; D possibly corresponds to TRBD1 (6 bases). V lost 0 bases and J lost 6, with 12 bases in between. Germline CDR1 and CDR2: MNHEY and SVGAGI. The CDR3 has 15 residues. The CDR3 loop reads CASSYSRGALNTIYF. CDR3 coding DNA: TGTGCCAGCAGTTACTCGAGGGGGGCCTTAAACACCATATATTTT.

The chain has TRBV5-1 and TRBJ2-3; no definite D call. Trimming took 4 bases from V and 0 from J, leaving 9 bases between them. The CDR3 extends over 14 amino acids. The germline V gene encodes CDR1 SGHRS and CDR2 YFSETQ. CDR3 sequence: CASSTGPSTDTQYF. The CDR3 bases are TGCGCCAGCAGCACCGGACCCAGCACAGATACGCAGTATTTT.

The CDR3 sequence: CASSPGLAGTGELFF. The CDR3 coding sequence is TGTGCCAGCAGCCCTGGGCTAGCGGGTACCGGGGAGCTGTTTTTT. This chain joins TRBV3-1 (or the pseudogene TRBV3-2) and TRBJ2-2; 8 bases are shared with TRBD2. V was clipped by 4 bases and J by 5 bases; unmatched bases: 6. The germline V gene has CDR1 LGHDT and CDR2 YNNKEL (reference sequence). The CDR3 has 15 amino acids.

The CDR3 nucleotides read TGTGCCACCAGCAGAGATCAAGGGTACGAGCAGTACTTC. Amino acid sequence: CATSRDQGYEQYF. The genes are TRBV15 and TRBJ2-7; D is unclear. Germline CDR1 reads LNHNV; CDR2 reads YYDKDF (reference sequence). V was shortened by 0 bases and J by 4 bases, with 7 bases between the two germline ends. CDR3 length: 13 residues.

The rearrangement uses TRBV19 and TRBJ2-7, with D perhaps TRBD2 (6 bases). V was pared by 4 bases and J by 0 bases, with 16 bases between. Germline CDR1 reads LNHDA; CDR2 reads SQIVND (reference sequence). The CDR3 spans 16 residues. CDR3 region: CASSTAGTQSSYEQYF. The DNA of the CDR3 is TGTGCCAGTAGTACCGCCGGGACTCAGAGCTCCTACGAGCAGTACTTC. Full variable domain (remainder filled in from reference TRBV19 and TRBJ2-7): DGGITQSPKYLFRKEGQNVTLSCEQNLNHDAMYWYRQDPGQGLRLIYYSQIVNDFQKGDIAEGYSVSREKKESFPLTVTSAQKNPTAFYLCASSTAGTQSSYEQYFGPGTRLTVT.

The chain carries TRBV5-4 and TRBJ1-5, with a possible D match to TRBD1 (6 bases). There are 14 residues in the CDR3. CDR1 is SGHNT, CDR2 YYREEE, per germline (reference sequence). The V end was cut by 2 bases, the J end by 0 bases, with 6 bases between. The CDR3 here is CASSLQGSNQPQHF. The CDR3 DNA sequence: TGTGCCAGCAGCTTACAGGGTAGCAATCAGCCCCAGCATTTT.

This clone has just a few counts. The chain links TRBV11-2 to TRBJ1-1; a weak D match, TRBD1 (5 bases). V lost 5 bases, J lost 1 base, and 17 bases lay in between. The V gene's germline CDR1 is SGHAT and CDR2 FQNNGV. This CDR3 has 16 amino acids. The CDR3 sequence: CASSVTPGRKNTEAFF. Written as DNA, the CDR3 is TGTGCCAGCAGCGTCACCCCGGGACGGAAGAACACTGAAGCTTTCTTT.

The chain's CDR3 is CASRERGTYNEQFF. CDR3 DNA sequence: TGCGCCAGCAGGGAGCGGGGAACCTACAATGAGCAGTTCTTC. The chain couples TRBV5-1 to TRBJ2-1; TRBD2 agrees at 7 bases. The CDR3 length is 14 residues. V shed 5 bases and J 2 bases; nucleotides not matched to a gene: 4. CDR1 is SGHRS, CDR2 YFSETQ, per germline.

In nucleotides, the CDR3 is TGCGCCAGCAGCTTGGCCCCGATAGACAGCTATGGCTACACCTTC. This gives the protein CASSLAPIDSYGYTF. This chain connects TRBV5-1 to TRBJ1-2, with D possibly TRBD1 on 5 matching bases. With 0 bases removed from V and 4 bases from J, the gap between germline ends came to 13 bases. Per the germline V gene, CDR1 is SGHRS and CDR2 is YFSETQ. The CDR3 has 15 residues.

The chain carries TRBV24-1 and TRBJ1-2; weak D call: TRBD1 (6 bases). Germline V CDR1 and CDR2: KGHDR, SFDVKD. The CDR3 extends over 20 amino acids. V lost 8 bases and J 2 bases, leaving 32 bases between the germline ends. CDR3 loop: CATTEGGKLWLRGVNYGYTF. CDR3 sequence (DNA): TGTGCCACCACTGAGGGGGGTAAACTATGGCTGAGGGGGGTAAACTATGGCTACACCTTC.

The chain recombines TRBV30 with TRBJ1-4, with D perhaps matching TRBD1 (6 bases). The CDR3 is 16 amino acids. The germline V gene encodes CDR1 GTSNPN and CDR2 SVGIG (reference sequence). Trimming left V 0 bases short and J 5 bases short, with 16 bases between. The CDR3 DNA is TGTGCCTGGAGTGTAAGGGAGGGGGAGGGGAATGAAAAACTGTTTTTT. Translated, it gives CAWSVREGEGNEKLFF.

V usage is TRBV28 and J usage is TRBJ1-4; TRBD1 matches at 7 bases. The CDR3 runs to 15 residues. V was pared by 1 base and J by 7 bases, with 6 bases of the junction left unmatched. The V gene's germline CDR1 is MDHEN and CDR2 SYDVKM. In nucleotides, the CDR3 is TGTGCCAGCAGTTTATTGACAGGGTTAGGTGAAAAACTGTTTTTT. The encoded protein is CASSLLTGLGEKLFF.

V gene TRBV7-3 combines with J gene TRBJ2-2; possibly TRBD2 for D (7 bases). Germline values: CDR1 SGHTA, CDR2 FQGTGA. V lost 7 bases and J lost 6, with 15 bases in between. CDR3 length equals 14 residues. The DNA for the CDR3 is TGTGCCAGCAAAGGGGGGGCGCAGGCCGGGGAGCTGTTTTTT. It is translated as CASKGGAQAGELFF.